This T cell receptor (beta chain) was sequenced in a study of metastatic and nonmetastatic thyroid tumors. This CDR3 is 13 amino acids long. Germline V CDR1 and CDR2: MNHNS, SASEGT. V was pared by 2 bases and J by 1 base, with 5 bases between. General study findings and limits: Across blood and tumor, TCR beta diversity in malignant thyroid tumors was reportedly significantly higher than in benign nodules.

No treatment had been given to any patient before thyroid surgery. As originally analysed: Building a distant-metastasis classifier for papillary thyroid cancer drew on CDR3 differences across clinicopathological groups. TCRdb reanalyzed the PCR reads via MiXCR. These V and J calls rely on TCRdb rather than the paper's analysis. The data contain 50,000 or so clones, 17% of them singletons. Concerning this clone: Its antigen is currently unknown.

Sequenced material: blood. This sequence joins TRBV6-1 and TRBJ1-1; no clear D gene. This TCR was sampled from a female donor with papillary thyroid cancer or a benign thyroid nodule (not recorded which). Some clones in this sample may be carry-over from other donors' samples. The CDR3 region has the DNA TGTGCCAGCAGTGAATCCAGGAACACTGAAGCTTTCTTT. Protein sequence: CASSESRNTEAFF.